The 2 T cell receptor beta chains in this list originate from one sample, sequenced in a study of identical twins (dated by TCRdb to the mid-2010s). The library came from 5' RACE. The reads were generated on an Illumina HiSeq 2000. TCRdb cleaned the public reads at Q25 with fastp, built clones with MiXCR and kept in-frame beta chains. Each entry is one CDR3 protein sequence, shown with its most common DNA and genes. This sample gives over 600,000 distinct CDR3 sequences in total; 21% of them show up just once. The ten largest clones take up around 4.5% of the sample. These data also formed part of another study, on T cells expressing NK-cell markers.

Source material: PBMCs. The source of these receptors is a woman younger than 35 in good health.

There are a few counts of this clonotype. The CDR3 DNA follows: TGCAGTGCTAGAGGAGACCACCTTGGTGAGCAGTTCTTC. It codes for CSARGDHLGEQFF. This chain uses TRBV20-1 with TRBJ2-1; D gene uncertain. CDR3 length: 13 amino acids. CDR1 DFQATT and CDR2 SNEGSKA come from the germline V gene (reference sequence). The germline V and J ends were trimmed by 1 base and 9 bases, with 13 bases remaining between them.

V and J are TRBV3-1 and TRBJ2-3, with 9 bases matching TRBD1. Germline V gives CDR1 LGHDT, CDR2 YNNKEL (reference sequence). The CDR3 is made up of 17 amino acids. The trim removed 0 bases at V and 4 bases at J, leaving 8 bases unmatched. CDR3 residues: CASSQETGGDRADTQYF. In nucleotides, the CDR3 is TGTGCCAGCAGCCAAGAGACAGGGGGTGATCGCGCAGATACGCAGTATTTT.